Listed here are 5 T cell receptor beta chains from one sample, sequenced in a study of blood T cell repertoires in COVID-19. Clones were read by immunoSEQ multiplex PCR, and TCRdb kept only the in-frame ones, dropping some. The table includes about 81,000 clones, roughly 90% detected once. Sequenced input: PBMCs or T cells enriched from blood (not recorded which). The receptor set was obtained from a woman aged 50 to 60 with acute COVID-19.

Only one count was recorded for this clone. The V and J genes are TRBV11-3 and TRBJ2-7; 7 bases are a match to TRBD1. The germline V gene encodes CDR1 SGHNT and CDR2 YENEEA. Unmatched junction bases numbered 5, after V lost 2 bases and J lost 7 bases. The CDR3 is 13 amino acids. The CDR3 DNA follows: TGTGCCAGCAGCTTATTCCAGGGGGAGGAGCAGTACTTC. Amino acids: CASSLFQGEEQYF.

The chain links TRBV4-2 to TRBJ1-5; 9 positions agree with TRBD1. The CDR3 consists of 17 residues. V gave up 2 bases and J gave up 5 bases; unmatched junction bases: 10. CDR1 and CDR2 (germline): LGHNA, YNFKEQ. The chain's CDR3 is CASSQLIDRGNDQPQHF. The CDR3 DNA reads as TGTGCCAGCAGCCAATTGATCGACAGGGGGAACGATCAGCCCCAGCATTTT.

This clone was observed a single time. Here the CDR3 reads CASSPPGQAGVNYGYTF. In nucleotides, the CDR3 is TGTGCCAGCTCACCGCCGGGACAGGCGGGTGTTAACTATGGCTACACCTTC. This rearrangement joins TRBV18 to TRBJ1-2; 8 bases align to TRBD1. V trimming: 3 bases; J trimming: 1 base; junction bases outside the gene matches: 10. The germline V gene has CDR1 KGHSH and CDR2 LQKENI. The length of the CDR3 is 17 residues.

The CDR3 DNA reads as TGTGCCAGCAGCCCCGGGACAGGGGGCGCGAGCACTGAAGCTTTCTTT. This translates into CASSPGTGGASTEAFF. The chain uses TRBV9 and TRBJ1-1, with TRBD1 matching 12 bases. The CDR3 consists of 16 residues. Germline trimming cut 4 bases from V and 4 bases from J; bases unmatched to any gene: 8. Germline V gene data show CDR1 as SGDLS and CDR2 as YYNGEE.

The chain uses TRBV19 and TRBJ2-1; 9 nucleotides agree with TRBD1. After removal of 5 bases from V and 7 bases from J, the junction contained 6 bases not matched to a gene. The CDR3 is made up of 14 amino acids. Germline loops: CDR1 LNHDA, CDR2 SQIVND (reference sequence). As DNA, the CDR3 is TGTGCCAGTAGTGGACAGGGGTTTATTAATGAGCAGTTCTTC. Its translation: CASSGQGFINEQFF.